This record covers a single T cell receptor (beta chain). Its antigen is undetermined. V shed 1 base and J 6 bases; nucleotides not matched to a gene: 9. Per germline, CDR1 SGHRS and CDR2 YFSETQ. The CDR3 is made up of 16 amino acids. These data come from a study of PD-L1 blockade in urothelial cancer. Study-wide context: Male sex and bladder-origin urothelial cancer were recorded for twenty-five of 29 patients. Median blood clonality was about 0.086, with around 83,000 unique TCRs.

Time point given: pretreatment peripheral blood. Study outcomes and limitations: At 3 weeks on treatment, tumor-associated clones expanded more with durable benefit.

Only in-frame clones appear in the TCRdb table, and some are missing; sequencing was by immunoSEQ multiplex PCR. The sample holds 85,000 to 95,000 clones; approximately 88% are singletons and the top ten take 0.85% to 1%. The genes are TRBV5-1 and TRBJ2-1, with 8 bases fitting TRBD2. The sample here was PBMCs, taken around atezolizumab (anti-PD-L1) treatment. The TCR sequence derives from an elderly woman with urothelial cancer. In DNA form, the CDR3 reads TGCGCCAGCAGCTTGTCGGCGGCTAGCGGGCTCAATGAGCAGTTCTTC. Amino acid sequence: CASSLSAASGLNEQFF.